At least ten counts were recorded for the clone carrying this TCR beta chain. Its antigen is not identified. The sample is drawn from a study of read filtering for tumor transcriptome and immune sequencing. Study-level background: R-ISS stage counts were eight or nine for I, 16 for II, about seven for III. Transcriptome libraries were built from DNase-treated RNA. Study-wide results and limits: IR-seq and RNA-seq agreed better without single-read clonotypes. Compared with RNA-seq, IR-seq gave much higher clonotype depth and reliability.

This library used approximately 370 ng RNA and molecular barcoded adaptors spanning alpha/delta and beta/gamma chains. TCRdb re-called the reads with MiXCR, one entry per CDR3 protein. The sample consists of about 86,000 distinct CDR3 sequences, around an eighth of them appearing once. The ends lost 4 bases at V and 8 bases at J; junction bases unmatched: 10. The CDR3 sequence is 16 residues long. Germline-derived CDR1 and CDR2 are MDHEN and SYDVKM. This rearrangement joins TRBV28 to TRBJ2-1, with 11 positions matching TRBD1. Sequencing used a population of CD138-negative cells sorted from bone marrow. This clonotype was sampled from a donor at least 40 years old with multiple myeloma. CDR3 residues: CASSSPGTGGRDEQFF. CDR3 DNA sequence: TGTGCCAGCAGTTCACCCGGGACAGGGGGGAGGGATGAGCAGTTCTTC.